This TCR beta chain appears in the sequencing data of a study of human T cells and chemical hapten exposure. Time point specified: patch test 3, about 24 weeks after DPC sensitization. The treatment: therapeutic diphenylcyclopropenone sensitization with weekly scalp DPC. TCRdb used MiXCR to reprocess the RACE reads, holding one entry per CDR3 protein. The sample has about 190,000 distinct CDR3 sequences, roughly a quarter seen once; the top ten hold around 2.5%. The CDR3 consists of 14 residues. Looked up from germline, CDR1 is KGHDR and CDR2 is SFDVKD. V gave up 3 bases and J gave up 4 bases; unmatched junction bases: 2.

The rearrangement links TRBV24-1 to TRBJ2-1, with 7 nucleotides matching TRBD2. The receptor was derived from a woman in her thirties or forties with alopecia areata. Some clones in this sample may be carry-over from other donors' samples. This sample comprised whole blood, obtained in connection with sensitization to the hapten diphenylcyclopropenone (DPC). The CDR3 loop is CATSDVSGYNEQFF. For the CDR3, the DNA is TGTGCCACCAGTGATGTTAGCGGGTACAATGAGCAGTTCTTC.